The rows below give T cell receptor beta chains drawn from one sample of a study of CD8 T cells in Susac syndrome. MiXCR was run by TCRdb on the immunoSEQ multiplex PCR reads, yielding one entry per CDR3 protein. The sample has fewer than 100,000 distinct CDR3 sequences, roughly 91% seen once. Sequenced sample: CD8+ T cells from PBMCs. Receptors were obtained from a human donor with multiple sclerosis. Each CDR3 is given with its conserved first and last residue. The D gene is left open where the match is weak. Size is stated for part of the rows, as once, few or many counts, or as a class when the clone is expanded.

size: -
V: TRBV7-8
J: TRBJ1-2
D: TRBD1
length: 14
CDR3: CASSSDRSFYGYTF
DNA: TGTGCCAGCAGCTCGGACAGGTCCTTCTATGGCTACACCTTC

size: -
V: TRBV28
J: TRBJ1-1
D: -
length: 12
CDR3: CASFRGNTEAFF
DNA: TGTGCCAGCTTCAGGGGGAACACTGAAGCTTTCTTT

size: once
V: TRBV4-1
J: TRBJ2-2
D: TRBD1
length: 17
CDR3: CASSQDEGRGYTGELFF
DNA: TGCGCCAGCAGCCAAGATGAAGGCAGGGGGTACACCGGGGAGCTGTTTTTT

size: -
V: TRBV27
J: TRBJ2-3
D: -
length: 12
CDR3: CASPNPRNTQYF
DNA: TGTGCCAGCCCGAACCCGAGGAATACGCAGTATTTT

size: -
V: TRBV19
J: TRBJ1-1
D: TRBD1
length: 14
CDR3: CASTKGQANTEAFF
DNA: TGTGCCAGTACCAAGGGACAGGCGAACACTGAAGCTTTCTTT

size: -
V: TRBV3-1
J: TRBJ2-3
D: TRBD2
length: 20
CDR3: CASSQGPRLAGGPSTDTQYF
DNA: TGTGCCAGCAGCCAAGGGCCGAGACTAGCGGGAGGGCCGAGCACAGATACGCAGTATTTT

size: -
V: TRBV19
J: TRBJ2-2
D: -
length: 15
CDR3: CASSIDRPLSGELFF
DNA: TGTGCCAGTAGTATAGATCGACCCCTATCCGGGGAGCTGTTTTTT

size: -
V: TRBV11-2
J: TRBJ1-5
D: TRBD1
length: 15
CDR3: CASSPGQTGNQPQHF
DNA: TGTGCCAGCAGCCCGGGACAGACGGGCAATCAGCCCCAGCATTTT

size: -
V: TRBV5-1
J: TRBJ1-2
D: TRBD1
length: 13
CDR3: CASSTGQELGYTF
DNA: TGCGCCAGCAGCACAGGACAGGAACTGGGCTACACCTTC

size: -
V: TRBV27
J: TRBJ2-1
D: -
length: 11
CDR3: CASSMGDEQFF
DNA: TGTGCCAGCAGTATGGGCGATGAGCAGTTCTTC

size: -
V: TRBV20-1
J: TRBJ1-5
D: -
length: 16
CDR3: CSARGLGDQGNQPQHF
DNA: TGCAGTGCTAGAGGACTTGGCGACCAGGGGAATCAGCCCCAGCATTTT

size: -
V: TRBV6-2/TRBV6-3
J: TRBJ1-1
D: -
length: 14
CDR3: CAVRPVFANTEAFF
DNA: TGTGCCGTCCGACCCGTGTTTGCGAACACTGAAGCTTTCTTT

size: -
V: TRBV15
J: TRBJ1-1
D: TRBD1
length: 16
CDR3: CATSRTGGPGNTEAFF
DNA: TGTGCCACCAGTCGGACAGGGGGCCCCGGGAACACTGAAGCTTTCTTT

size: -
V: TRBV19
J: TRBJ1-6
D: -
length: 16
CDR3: CASSIPHGLRESPLHF
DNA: TGTGCCAGTAGTATCCCCCACGGCCTGCGGGAGTCACCCCTCCACTTT

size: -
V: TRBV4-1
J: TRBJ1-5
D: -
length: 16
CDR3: CASSQLEIKDSQPQHF
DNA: TGCGCCAGCAGCCAACTCGAGATCAAGGACAGCCAGCCCCAGCATTTT

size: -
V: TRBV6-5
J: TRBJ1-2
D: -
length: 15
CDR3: CATTEQPYSSYGYTF
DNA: TGTGCCACCACGGAGCAGCCCTACTCTAGCTATGGCTACACCTTC

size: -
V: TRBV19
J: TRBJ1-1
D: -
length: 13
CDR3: CASSNGLGTEAFF
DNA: TGTGCCAGTAGTAATGGCCTGGGCACTGAAGCTTTCTTT

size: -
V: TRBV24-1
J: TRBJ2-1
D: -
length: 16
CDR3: CATSDLASESYNEQFF
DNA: TGTGCCACCAGTGACCTGGCTAGCGAGTCCTACAATGAGCAGTTCTTC

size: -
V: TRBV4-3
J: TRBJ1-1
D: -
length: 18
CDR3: CASSQSLGTWMQNTEAFF
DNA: TGCGCCAGCAGCCAATCACTCGGGACATGGATGCAGAACACTGAAGCTTTCTTT

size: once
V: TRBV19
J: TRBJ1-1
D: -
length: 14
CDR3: CASSQWTFGTEAFF
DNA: TGTGCCAGTAGTCAGTGGACGTTTGGGACTGAAGCTTTCTTT

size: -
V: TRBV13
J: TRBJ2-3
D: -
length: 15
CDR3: CASSPVGTGGDTQYF
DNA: TGTGCCAGCAGCCCAGTAGGCACCGGGGGAGATACGCAGTATTTT

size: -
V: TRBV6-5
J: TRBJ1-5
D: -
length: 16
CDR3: CASSYTLPRGNQPQHF
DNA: TGTGCCAGCAGTTACACTCTCCCAAGGGGCAATCAGCCCCAGCATTTT

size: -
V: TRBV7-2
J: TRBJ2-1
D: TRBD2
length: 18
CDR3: CASSLERLANKIYNEQFF
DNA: TGTGCCAGCAGCTTAGAGCGACTAGCGAACAAGATTTACAATGAGCAGTTCTTC

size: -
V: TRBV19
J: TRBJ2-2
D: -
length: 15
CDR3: CASSIAGVNTGELFF
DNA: TGTGCCAGTAGTATAGCGGGAGTCAACACCGGGGAGCTGTTTTTT

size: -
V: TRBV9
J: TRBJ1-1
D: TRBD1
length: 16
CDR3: CASSAGQGFYGTEAFF
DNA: TGTGCCAGCAGCGCGGGACAGGGGTTTTATGGTACTGAAGCTTTCTTT

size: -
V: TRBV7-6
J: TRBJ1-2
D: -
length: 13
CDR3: CASSLGGALGYTF
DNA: TGTGCCAGCAGCTTAGGAGGTGCCCTTGGCTACACCTTC

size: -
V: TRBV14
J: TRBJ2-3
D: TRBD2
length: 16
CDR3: CASSPLAGVNTDTQYF
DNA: TGTGCCAGCAGCCCACTAGCGGGAGTGAACACAGATACGCAGTATTTT